These 24 T cell receptor delta chains originate from one sample sequenced in a study of gamma-delta T cells after stem cell transplantation. With CATT, TCRdb re-called clones from the RT-PCR reads. Among about 300 delta-chain clones listed, less than 5% were seen once. Sample: gamma-delta T cells. These receptors all stem from a human donor. It is not recorded whose cells these are; they may come from a transplant donor.

This clone was observed a few times. The chain carries TRDV2 and TRDJ1; 9 bases are shared with TRDD3. Germline V gene sequence: CDR1 GEAIGNYY, CDR2 EKD. The CDR3 is made up of 19 amino acids. J was trimmed by 0 bases and V by 0 bases; bases with no gene match: 13. In nucleotides, the CDR3 is TGTGCCTGTGACACCGTTAGCCTGGGGGATCGGGAGGACACCGATAAACTCATCTTT. Its protein is CACDTVSLGDREDTDKLIF.

With regard to this clone: A far larger clone is only one base removed, so a read error is likely. The chain couples TRDV1 to TRDJ1, with TRDD3 matching over 12 bases. The CDR3 runs to 19 residues. The germline V gene has CDR1 TSWWSYY and CDR2 QGS. In DNA form, the CDR3 reads TGTGCTCCTGGGGAACTTACTCTTCCTTCTGGGGGATACGCCGATAAACTCATCTTT. It encodes CAPGELTLPSGGYADKLIF.

With respect to this clone: The TCRdb protein comes from a much larger clone and disagrees with this DNA's translation at residue 16, likely due to a read error; the protein given here is derived from the DNA. This chain connects TRDV2 to TRDJ1; TRDD3 agrees at 13 bases. Losses at the gene ends were 0 bases for V and 2 bases for J; bases not matched to a gene: 26. CDR3 length equals 24 residues. Germline CDR1 GEAIGNYY, CDR2 EKD. CDR3 sequence: CACDTGEKEYLTGGYGGGTDKLIF. CDR3 bases: TGTGCCTGTGACACCGGAGAGAAGGAATACCTTACTGGGGGATACGGGGGAGGTACCGATAAACTCATCTTT.

The chain employs TRDV2 and TRDJ1; 7 bases match TRDD3. This CDR3 region has 15 residues. The V and J ends lost 1 base and 0 bases, in that order; junction bases with no gene match: 4. Germline V gene data show CDR1 as GEAIGNYY and CDR2 as EKD. This chain's CDR3 is CACDTLGAYTDKLIF. CDR3 nucleotide sequence: TGTGCCTGTGACACGCTGGGGGCATACACCGATAAACTCATCTTT.

This clone showed up just a few times. A far bigger clonotype differs at one base, so this is likely a read error. Other DNA sequences in this specimen translate into the identical CDR3. The gene calls are TRDV2 and TRDJ1; 13 positions match TRDD3. Germline V gene sequence: CDR1 GEAIGNYY, CDR2 EKD. This CDR3 is built from 24 residues. J lost 1 base, V lost 0 bases, and 25 bases had no gene match. This chain's CDR3 is CACDTGEKEYLTGGYEGGTDKLIF. CDR3 sequence (DNA): TGTGCCTGTGACACCGGAGAGAAGGAATACCTTACTGGGGGATACGAGGGAGGCACCGATAAACTCATCTTT.

This clone was observed a few times. The likely explanation is a read error, given a far larger clone one base away. Within the sample, other DNA sequences also encode this same CDR3. V gene TRAV29/DV5 combines with J gene TRDJ1; TRDD3 matches 13 bases. The CDR3 extends over 18 amino acids. The V segment lost 2 bases and the J segment 2 bases; nucleotides outside the gene matches: 12. CDR1 is NSMFDY and CDR2 is ISSIKDK in the germline V gene. In DNA, the CDR3 is TGTGCAGCAAGTCCTTCTTACTGGGGGATACGTTTTACCGATAAACTCATCTTT. It encodes CAASPSYWGIRFTDKLIF.

This clone was recorded a few times. This DNA's translation differs at residue 11 from TCRdb's protein, which comes from a much larger clone; a read error is likely, and the protein shown is translated from the DNA. This chain connects TRDV2 to TRDJ1, with 13 bases fitting TRDD3. In germline, CDR1 is GEAIGNYY, CDR2 EKD. The CDR3 runs 24 residues. The J segment lost 2 bases and the V segment lost 0 bases, leaving 26 bases of the junction unmatched. CDR3 nucleotide sequence: TGTGCCTGTGACACCGGAGAGAAGGAATACCCTACTGGGGGATACGAGGGAGGTACCGATAAACTCATCTTT. Translated: CACDTGEKEYPTGGYEGGTDKLIF.

As regards this clone: It differs at one base from a far larger clone, so likely a read error. This sequence joins TRDV1 and TRDJ1; D might be TRDD3 (6 bases). CDR3 length equals 14 residues. CDR1 TSWWSYY and CDR2 QGS come from the germline V gene. The CDR3 sequence: CAPGVKTRDVGLIF. The CDR3 DNA sequence: TGTGCTCCTGGGGTTAAGACCAGGGATGTTGGACTCATCTTT.

This clone was counted only a few times. At one end, the junction sequence differs from germline, possibly due to a read error. V is TRDV1 and J is TRDJ1; possible D gene TRDD2, 5 bases. Germline V gene lookup returns CDR1 TSWWSYY and CDR2 QGS. The CDR3 has 23 amino acids. The CDR3 sequence: CALGPSKGPYQRGPYPVSDKPIF. Written as DNA, the CDR3 is TGTGCTCTTGGGCCATCTAAAGGCCCGTATCAGCGGGGCCCCTACCCGGTGTCCGATAAACCCATCTTT.

This clone was counted a few times. The protein held in TCRdb is that of a much larger clone and does not match this DNA's translation at residue 6, likely because of a read error; the protein shown is translated from the DNA. CDR3 nucleotide sequence: TGTGCCTGTGACACGTTTACTGGGGGATACCGAGACGATAAACTCATCTTT. It yields the protein CACDTFTGGYRDDKLIF. V gene TRDV2 combines with J gene TRDJ1, with 12 bases matching TRDD3. CDR3 length equals 17 residues. The V gene end was trimmed by 1 base and the J gene end by 4 bases; junction bases not matched to a gene: 9. Germline V gives CDR1 GEAIGNYY, CDR2 EKD.

Judged by abundance, this clone is medium-sized (0.01 to 0.1%). This sample also contains other DNA sequences that code for the same CDR3. V and J are TRDV1 and TRDJ1, with 11 bases lining up with TRDD3. Germline CDR1 and CDR2: TSWWSYY and QGS. The junction had 17 bases not matched to a gene; V was cut back by 3 bases and J by 2 bases. The CDR3 is 20 amino acids. As DNA, the CDR3 is TGTGCTCTTGGGGACGCCTATTCCTCAAAACTGGGGGATAGTACCGATAAACTCATCTTT. Amino acid sequence: CALGDAYSSKLGDSTDKLIF.

This clone turned up a few times. This likely reflects a read error, since a far larger clone is one base away. The same CDR3 is also encoded by other DNA sequences in this sample. The chain recombines TRDV1 with TRDJ2; 12 positions agree with TRDD3. CDR1 is TSWWSYY, CDR2 QGS, per germline. The V gene end was trimmed by 3 bases and the J gene end by 0 bases; junction bases not matched to a gene: 14. The CDR3 loop spans 21 amino acids. The CDR3, as DNA: TGTGCTCTTGGGGATCTCTCCTACGACTGGGGGATACCAGCTTTGACAGCACAACTCTTCTTT. Its protein product is CALGDLSYDWGIPALTAQLFF.

As to this clone: A far larger clone lies a single base away; this is likely a read error. The rearrangement links TRDV1 to TRDJ1, with 12 bases matching TRDD3. Germline CDR1 reads TSWWSYY; CDR2 reads QGS. The CDR3 covers 28 residues. The CDR3 DNA reads as TGTGCTCCTGGGGCCGCCGAAGGGGTCTCCTTTTTACCCCTTCCCTGGGGGATACGCCCCTCGTACACCGATAAACTCATCTTT. The encoded protein is CAPGAAEGVSFLPLPWGIRPSYTDKLIF.

This clone has more than one count but fewer than ten. Given a far larger clone just one base away, this is likely a sequencing read error. This specimen includes other DNA sequences encoding the same CDR3. The rearrangement links TRDV1 to TRDJ1, with 12 bases identical to TRDD3. CDR1 TSWWSYY and CDR2 QGS come from the germline V gene. There are 28 residues in the CDR3. The CDR3 loop reads CALGAAEGVSFLPLPWGIRPSYTDKLIF. The DNA for the CDR3 is TGTGCTCTTGGGGCCGCCGAAGGGGTCTCCTTTTTACCCCTTCCCTGGGGGATACGCCCCTCGTACACCGATAAACTCATCTTC.

By frequency in the sample, this clone is large (0.1 to 1%). The same CDR3 is also encoded by other DNA sequences in this sample. This chain uses TRDV1 with TRDJ1; TRDD3 matches at 12 bases. Per the germline V gene, CDR1 is TSWWSYY and CDR2 is QGS. The CDR3 runs 29 residues. V trimming: 1 base; J trimming: 0 bases; junction bases outside the gene matches: 39. The CDR3 sequence: CALGEPSAFPYGTGGYPRRVSSYTDKLIF. For the CDR3, the DNA is TGTGCTCTTGGGGAACCCTCGGCCTTCCCCTACGGTACTGGGGGATACCCGCGGAGAGTTTCTTCGTACACCGATAAACTCATCTTT.

This clone was observed a few times. Only one base separates this from a far larger clonotype, so it likely reflects a read error. This chain uses TRDV1 with TRDJ2, with 12 positions matching TRDD3. Looked up from germline, CDR1 is TSWWSYY and CDR2 is QGS. The CDR3 totals 21 residues. CDR3 DNA sequence: TGTGCTCCTGGGGATCTTTCCTACGACTGGGGGATACCAGCTTTGACAGCACAACTCTTCTTT. This translates into CAPGDLSYDWGIPALTAQLFF.

This clone ranks as medium-sized. Given a far larger clone just one base away, this is likely a sequencing read error. V gene TRDV1 combines with J gene TRDJ1; 8 nucleotides match TRDD3. CDR1 is TSWWSYY and CDR2 is QGS in the germline V gene. This CDR3 is 24 amino acids long. In DNA form, the CDR3 reads TGTGCTCCTGGGGAACTGTACGGGCCCCTTTACTGGGGGCCGACTCCGAGAACCACCGATAAACTCATCTTT. This sequence encodes CAPGELYGPLYWGPTPRTTDKLIF.

This clone occurred a few times. TCRdb attributes to this sequence the protein of a much larger clone, which differs from the DNA translation at residue 12; a read error is likely, and the protein displayed is translated from the DNA. The rearrangement joins TRDV2 to TRDJ1, with 12 bases fitting TRDD3. Germline V gene data show CDR1 as GEAIGNYY and CDR2 as EKD. The CDR3 loop spans 17 amino acids. Trimming removed 1 base from V and 5 bases from J; junction bases left unmatched: 10. CDR3 residues: CACDTLTGGYREDKLIF. DNA of the CDR3: TGTGCCTGTGACACGCTTACTGGGGGATACCGAGAGGATAAACTCATCTTT.

By sample share, this clone is large. Other DNA sequences in the same sample also yield this CDR3. The chain has TRDV1 and TRDJ1; 8 bases are a match to TRDD3. V was clipped by 5 bases and J by 3 bases; unmatched bases: 32. Germline lookup yields CDR1 TSWWSYY and CDR2 QGS. This CDR3 spans 23 amino acids. Written as DNA, the CDR3 is TGTGCTCTTGGGACCCGTGCATTTCGACCGCCACTGGGGGCTACTATGAGGTCCGATAAACTCATCTTT. The encoded protein is CALGTRAFRPPLGATMRSDKLIF.

This clone was picked up a small number of times. This sequence may be a read error, since a much larger clone differs from it by one base. Distinct nucleotide sequences in the sample also encode this CDR3. The chain employs TRDV1 and TRDJ1, with 7 bases lining up with TRDD3. The germline CDR1 and CDR2 sequences are TSWWSYY and QGS. The length of the CDR3 is 20 residues. Trimming cost V 3 bases and J 2 bases; bases outside gene matches: 21. Here the CDR3 DNA reads TGTGCTCTTGGGGACGCCTATTCCTCAAAACTAGGGGATAGTACCGATAAACTCATCTTT. Translated, it gives CALGDAYSSKLGDSTDKLIF.

In regard to this clone: The likely explanation is a read error, given a far larger clone one base away. This sample includes further DNA sequences coding for the same CDR3. The rearrangement links TRDV1 to TRDJ2, with TRDD3 matching over 12 bases. The CDR3 spans 21 residues. The V gene's germline CDR1 is TSWWSYY and CDR2 QGS. The CDR3: CALGDLSYDWGIPALTAQLFF. CDR3 nucleotide sequence: TGTGCTCTTGGGGATCTTTCCTACGACTGGGGGATACCAGCTTTGACGGCACAACTCTTCTTT.

Relative to its sample, this clone is medium-sized (0.01 to 0.1%). This is likely an artifact of a read error, given a far larger clone one base away. The chain carries TRDV1 and TRDJ1; D not certain. With 0 bases removed from V and 2 bases from J, the gap between germline ends came to 16 bases. The CDR3 sequence is 17 residues long. Germline loops: CDR1 TSWWSYY, CDR2 QGS. The CDR3 nucleotides are TGTGCTCTTGGGGAACTCCCGCACCACCACCTGACCGATAAACTCATCTTT. This gives the protein CALGELPHHHLTDKLIF.

This clone has a handful of counts. This sequence is one base from a far larger clone and is likely a read error. The DNA for the CDR3 is TGTGCCTGTGGCATCCTCCGTACTGGGGGATCCGATAAACTCATCTTT. Its protein product is CACGILRTGGSDKLIF. The V and J genes are TRDV2 and TRDJ1; 10 bases align to TRDD3. The CDR3 sequence is 16 residues long. After removal of 5 bases from V and 3 bases from J, the junction contained 11 bases not matched to a gene. CDR1 is GEAIGNYY, CDR2 EKD, per germline.

This clone qualifies as medium-sized. This sequence is one base from a far larger clone and is likely a read error. The chain has TRDV1 and TRDJ1; D uncertain. The ends were cut back, 0 bases at V and 2 bases at J, with 16 bases in the middle. This CDR3 is 17 amino acids long. The germline V gene encodes CDR1 TSWWSYY and CDR2 QGS. The CDR3 here is CALGELPRHHPTDKLIF. CDR3 DNA: TGTGCTCTTGGGGAACTCCCGCGCCACCACCCGACCGATAAACTCATCTTT.